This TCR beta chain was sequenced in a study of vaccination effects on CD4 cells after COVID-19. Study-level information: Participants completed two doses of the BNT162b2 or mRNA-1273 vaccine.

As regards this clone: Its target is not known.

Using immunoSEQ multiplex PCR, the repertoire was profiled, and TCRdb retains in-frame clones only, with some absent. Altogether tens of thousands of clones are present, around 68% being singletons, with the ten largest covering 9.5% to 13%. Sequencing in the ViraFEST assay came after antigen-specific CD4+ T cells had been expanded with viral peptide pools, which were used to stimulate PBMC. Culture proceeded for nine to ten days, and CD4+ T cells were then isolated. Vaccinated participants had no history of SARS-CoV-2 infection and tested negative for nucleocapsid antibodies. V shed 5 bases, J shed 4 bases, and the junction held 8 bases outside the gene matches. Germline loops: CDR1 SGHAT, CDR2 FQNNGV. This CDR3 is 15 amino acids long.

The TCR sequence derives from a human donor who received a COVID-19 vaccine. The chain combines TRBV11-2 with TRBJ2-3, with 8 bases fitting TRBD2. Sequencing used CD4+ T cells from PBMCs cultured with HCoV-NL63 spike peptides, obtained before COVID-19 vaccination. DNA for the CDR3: TGTGCCAGCAGCCGCTTAGGCGGGGGGCCAGATACGCAGTATTTT. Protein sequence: CASSRLGGGPDTQYF.